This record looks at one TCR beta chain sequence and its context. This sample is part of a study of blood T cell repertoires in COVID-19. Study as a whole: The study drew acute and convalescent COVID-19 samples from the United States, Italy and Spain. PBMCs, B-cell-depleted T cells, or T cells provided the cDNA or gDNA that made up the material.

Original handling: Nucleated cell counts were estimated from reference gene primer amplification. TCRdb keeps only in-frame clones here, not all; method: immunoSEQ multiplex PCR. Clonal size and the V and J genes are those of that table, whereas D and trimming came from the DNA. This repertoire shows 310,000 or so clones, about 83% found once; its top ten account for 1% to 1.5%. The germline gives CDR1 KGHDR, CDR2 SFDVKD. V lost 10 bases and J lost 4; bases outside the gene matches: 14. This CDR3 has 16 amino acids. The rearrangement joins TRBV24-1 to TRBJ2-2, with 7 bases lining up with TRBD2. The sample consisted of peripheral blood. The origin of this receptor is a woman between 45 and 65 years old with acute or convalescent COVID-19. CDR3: CATSPAGRASTGELFF. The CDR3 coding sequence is TGTGCCACTTCCCCTGCGGGGAGGGCGAGCACCGGGGAGCTGTTTTTT.